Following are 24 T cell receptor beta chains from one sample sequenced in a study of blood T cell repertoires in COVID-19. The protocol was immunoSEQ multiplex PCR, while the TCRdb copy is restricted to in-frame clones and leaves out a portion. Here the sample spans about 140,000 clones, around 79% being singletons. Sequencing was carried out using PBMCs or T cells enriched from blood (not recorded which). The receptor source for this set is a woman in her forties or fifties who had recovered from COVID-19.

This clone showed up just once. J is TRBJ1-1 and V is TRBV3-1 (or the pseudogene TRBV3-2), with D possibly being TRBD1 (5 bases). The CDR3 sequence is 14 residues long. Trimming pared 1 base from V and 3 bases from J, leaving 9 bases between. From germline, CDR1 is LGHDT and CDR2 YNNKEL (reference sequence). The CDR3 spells CASSQGGADTEAFF. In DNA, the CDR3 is TGTGCCAGCAGCCAAGGGGGCGCGGACACTGAAGCTTTCTTT.

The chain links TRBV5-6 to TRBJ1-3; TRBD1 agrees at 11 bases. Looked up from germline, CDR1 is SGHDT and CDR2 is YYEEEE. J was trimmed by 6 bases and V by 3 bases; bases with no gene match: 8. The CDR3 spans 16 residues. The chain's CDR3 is CASSSPGQGEANTIYF. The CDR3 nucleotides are TGTGCCAGCAGCTCGCCGGGACAGGGGGAGGCAAACACCATATATTTT.

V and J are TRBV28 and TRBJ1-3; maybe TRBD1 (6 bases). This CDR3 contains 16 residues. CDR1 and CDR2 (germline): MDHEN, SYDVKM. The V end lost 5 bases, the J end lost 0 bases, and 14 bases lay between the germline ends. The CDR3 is CASSTGQPSSGNTIYF. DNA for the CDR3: TGTGCCAGCAGTACCGGACAGCCTAGCTCTGGAAACACCATATATTTT.

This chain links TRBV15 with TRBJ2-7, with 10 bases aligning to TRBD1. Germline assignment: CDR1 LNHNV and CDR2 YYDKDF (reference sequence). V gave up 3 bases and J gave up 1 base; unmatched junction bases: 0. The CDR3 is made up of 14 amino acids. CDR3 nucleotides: TGTGCCACCAGCAGGGACAGGGGGTCCTACGAGCAGTACTTC. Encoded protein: CATSRDRGSYEQYF.

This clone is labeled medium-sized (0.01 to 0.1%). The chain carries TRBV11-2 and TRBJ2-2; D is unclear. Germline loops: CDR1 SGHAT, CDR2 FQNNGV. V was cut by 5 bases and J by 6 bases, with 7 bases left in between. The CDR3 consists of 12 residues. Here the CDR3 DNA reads TGTGCCAGCAGCCCCGAGGCCGGGGAGCTGTTTTTT. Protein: CASSPEAGELFF.

CDR3 loop: CASSSAQGRNTEAFF. CDR3 DNA: TGTGCCAGCAGTTCAGCTCAGGGGAGGAACACTGAAGCTTTCTTT. V usage is TRBV28 and J usage is TRBJ1-1, with TRBD1 as a possible D gene (6 bases). Germline-derived CDR1 and CDR2 are MDHEN and SYDVKM. The CDR3 covers 15 residues. V gave up 4 bases and J gave up 1 base, with 13 bases separating them.

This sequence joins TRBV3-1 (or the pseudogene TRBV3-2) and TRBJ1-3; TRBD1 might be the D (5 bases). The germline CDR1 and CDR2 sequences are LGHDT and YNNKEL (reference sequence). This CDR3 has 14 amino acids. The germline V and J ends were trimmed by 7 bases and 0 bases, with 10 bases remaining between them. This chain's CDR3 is CASTVGGSGNTIYF. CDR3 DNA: TGTGCCAGCACCGTCGGGGGCTCTGGAAACACCATATATTTT.

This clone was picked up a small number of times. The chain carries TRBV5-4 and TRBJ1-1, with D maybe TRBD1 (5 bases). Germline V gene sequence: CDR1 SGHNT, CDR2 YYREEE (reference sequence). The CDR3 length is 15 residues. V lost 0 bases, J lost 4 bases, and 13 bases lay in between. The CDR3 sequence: CASSLGGQVGTEAFF. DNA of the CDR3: TGTGCCAGCAGCTTGGGGGGCCAGGTAGGCACTGAAGCTTTCTTT.

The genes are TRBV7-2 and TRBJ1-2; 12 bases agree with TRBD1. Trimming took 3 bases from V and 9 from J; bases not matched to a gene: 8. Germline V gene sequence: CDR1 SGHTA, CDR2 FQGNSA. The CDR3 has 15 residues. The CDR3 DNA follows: TGTGCCAGCAGCTTCGGGGACAGGGGGCGCGAAAGCTACACCTTC. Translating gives CASSFGDRGRESYTF.

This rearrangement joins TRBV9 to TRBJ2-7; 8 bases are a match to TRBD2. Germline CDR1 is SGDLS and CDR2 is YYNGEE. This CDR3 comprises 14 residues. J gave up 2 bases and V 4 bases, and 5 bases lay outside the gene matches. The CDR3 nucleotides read TGTGCCAGCAGCCCTCGGACTAGCACCTACGAGCAGTACTTC. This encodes CASSPRTSTYEQYF.

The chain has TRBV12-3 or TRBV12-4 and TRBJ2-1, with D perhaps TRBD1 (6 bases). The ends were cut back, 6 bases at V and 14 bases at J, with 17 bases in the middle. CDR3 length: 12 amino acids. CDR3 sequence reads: CASRNRDMREFF. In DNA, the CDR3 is TGTGCCAGCAGGAACCGGGACATGAGGGAGTTCTTC.

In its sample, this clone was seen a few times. CDR3 nucleotides: TGTGCCAGTAGTATTGGCGGAACAGATACGCAGTATTTT. Protein sequence: CASSIGGTDTQYF. This chain connects TRBV19 to TRBJ2-3; D not resolved. V was shortened by 3 bases and J by 3 bases, with 7 bases between the two germline ends. The CDR3 runs to 13 residues. CDR1 and CDR2 (germline): LNHDA, SQIVND (reference sequence).

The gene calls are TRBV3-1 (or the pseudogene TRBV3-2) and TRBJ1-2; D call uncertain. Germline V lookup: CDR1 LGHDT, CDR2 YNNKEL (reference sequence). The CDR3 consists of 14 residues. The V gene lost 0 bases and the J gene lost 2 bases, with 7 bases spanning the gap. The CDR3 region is CASSQDTGNYGYTF. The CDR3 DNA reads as TGTGCCAGCAGCCAAGATACGGGGAACTATGGCTACACCTTC.

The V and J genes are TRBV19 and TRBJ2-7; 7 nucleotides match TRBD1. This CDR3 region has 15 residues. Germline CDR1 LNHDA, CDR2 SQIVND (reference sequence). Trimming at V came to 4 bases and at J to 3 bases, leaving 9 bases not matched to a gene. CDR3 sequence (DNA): TGTGCCAGTAGTACCCGGACAGGCCTTTACTACGAGCAGTACTTC. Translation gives CASSTRTGLYYEQYF.

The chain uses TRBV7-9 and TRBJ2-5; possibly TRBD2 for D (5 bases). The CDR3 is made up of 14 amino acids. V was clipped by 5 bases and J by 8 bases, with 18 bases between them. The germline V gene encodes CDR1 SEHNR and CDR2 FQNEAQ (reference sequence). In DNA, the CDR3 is TGTGCCAGCAGCCCCCTGGTCGCGGGTGGAACCCAGTACTTC. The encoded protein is CASSPLVAGGTQYF.

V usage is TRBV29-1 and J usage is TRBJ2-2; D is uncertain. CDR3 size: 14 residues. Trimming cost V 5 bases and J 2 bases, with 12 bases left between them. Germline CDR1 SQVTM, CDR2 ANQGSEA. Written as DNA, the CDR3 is TGCAGCGTTAAGCAGAGGCAAAACACCGGGGAGCTGTTTTTT. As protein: CSVKQRQNTGELFF.

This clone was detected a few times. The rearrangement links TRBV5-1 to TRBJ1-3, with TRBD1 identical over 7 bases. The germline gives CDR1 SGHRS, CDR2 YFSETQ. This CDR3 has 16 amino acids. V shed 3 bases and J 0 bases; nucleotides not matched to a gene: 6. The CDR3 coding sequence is TGCGCCAGCAGCTCCGAGACAGGGCTCTCTGGAAACACCATATATTTT. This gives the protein CASSSETGLSGNTIYF.

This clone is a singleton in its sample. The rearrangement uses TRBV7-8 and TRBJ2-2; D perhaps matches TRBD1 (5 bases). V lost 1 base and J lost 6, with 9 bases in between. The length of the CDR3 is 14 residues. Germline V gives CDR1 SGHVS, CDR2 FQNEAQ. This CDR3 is CASSLVARAGELFF. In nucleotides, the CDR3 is TGTGCCAGCAGCTTAGTTGCCAGGGCCGGGGAGCTGTTTTTT.

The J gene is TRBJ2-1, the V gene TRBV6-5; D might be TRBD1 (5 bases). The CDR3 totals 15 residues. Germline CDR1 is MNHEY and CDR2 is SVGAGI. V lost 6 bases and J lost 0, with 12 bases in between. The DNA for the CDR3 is TGTGCCAGCAGCTCGGACACCAGCTCCTACAATGAGCAGTTCTTC. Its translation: CASSSDTSSYNEQFF.

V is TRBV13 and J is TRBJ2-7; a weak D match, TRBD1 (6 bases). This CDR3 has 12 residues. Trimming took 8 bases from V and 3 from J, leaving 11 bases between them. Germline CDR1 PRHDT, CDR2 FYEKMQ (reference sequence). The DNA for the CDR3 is TGTGCCAGCCGTGGGGGCAACTACGAGCAGTACTTC. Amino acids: CASRGGNYEQYF. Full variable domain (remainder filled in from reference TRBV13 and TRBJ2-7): AAGVIQSPRHLIKEKRETATLKCYPIPRHDTVYWYQQGPGQDPQFLISFYEKMQSDKGSIPDRFSAQQFSDYHSELNMSSLELGDSALYFCASRGGNYEQYFGPGTRLTVT.

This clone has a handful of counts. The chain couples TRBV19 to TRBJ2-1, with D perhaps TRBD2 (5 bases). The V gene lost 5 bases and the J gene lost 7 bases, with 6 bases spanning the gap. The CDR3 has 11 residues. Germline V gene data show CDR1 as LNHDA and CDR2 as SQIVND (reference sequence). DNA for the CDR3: TGTGCCAGTAGTTCGGGGAATGAGCAGTTCTTC. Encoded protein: CASSSGNEQFF.

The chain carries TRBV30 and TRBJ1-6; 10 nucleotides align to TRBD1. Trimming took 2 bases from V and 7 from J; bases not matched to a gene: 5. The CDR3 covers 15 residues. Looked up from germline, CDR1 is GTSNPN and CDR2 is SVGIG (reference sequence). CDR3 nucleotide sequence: TGTGCCTGGAGTCCACCGGGACAGGGGAATTCACCCCTCCACTTT. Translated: CAWSPPGQGNSPLHF.

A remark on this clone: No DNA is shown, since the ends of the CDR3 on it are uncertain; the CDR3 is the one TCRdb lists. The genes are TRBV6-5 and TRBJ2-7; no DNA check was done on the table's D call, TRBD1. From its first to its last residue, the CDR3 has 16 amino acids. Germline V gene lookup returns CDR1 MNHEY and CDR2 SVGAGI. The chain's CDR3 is CASSSSGQGASYEQYF.

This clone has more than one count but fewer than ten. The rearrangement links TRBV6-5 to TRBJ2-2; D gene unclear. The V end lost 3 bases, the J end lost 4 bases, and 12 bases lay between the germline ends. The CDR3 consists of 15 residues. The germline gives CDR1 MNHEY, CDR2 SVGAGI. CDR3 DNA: TGTGCCAGCAGTTATTTTGGGCCTGGCACCGGGGAGCTGTTTTTT. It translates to CASSYFGPGTGELFF.